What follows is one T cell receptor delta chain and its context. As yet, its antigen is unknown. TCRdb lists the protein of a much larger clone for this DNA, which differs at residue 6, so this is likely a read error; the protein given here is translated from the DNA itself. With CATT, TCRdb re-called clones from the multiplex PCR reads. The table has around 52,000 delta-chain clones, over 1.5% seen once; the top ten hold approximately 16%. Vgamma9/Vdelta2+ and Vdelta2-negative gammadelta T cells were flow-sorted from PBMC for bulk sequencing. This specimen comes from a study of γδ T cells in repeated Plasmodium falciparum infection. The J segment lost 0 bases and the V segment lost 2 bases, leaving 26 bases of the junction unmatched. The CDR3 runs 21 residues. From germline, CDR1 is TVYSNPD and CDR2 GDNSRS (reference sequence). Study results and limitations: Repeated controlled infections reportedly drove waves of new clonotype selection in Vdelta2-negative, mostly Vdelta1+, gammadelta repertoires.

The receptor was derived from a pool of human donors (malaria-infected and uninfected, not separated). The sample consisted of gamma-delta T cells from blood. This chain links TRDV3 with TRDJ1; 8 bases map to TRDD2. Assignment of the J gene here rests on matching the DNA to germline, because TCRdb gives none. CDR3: CAFARGSFLVPQPKYTDKLIF. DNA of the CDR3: TGTGCCTTTGCACGCGGCTCCTTCCTAGTCCCCCAACCCAAGTACACCGATAAACTCATCTTT.